This T cell receptor (beta chain) was documented in a study of blood T cell repertoires in COVID-19. Study at large: Sites across the United States, Italy and Spain contributed samples from acute and convalescent COVID-19.

Using immunoSEQ multiplex PCR, the repertoire was profiled, and TCRdb retains in-frame clones only, with some absent. The sample holds hundreds of thousands of clones, approximately 90% seen once. This receptor was identified in a woman between 18 and 29 years old who had recovered from COVID-19. Sequenced: PBMCs or T cells enriched from blood (not recorded which).

DNA for the CDR3: TGTGCCAGCAGCTTGACGGGAAACCCCTACGAGCAGTACTTC. Its protein product is CASSLTGNPYEQYF. The V gene is TRBV7-3, the J gene TRBJ2-7; TRBD2 is a possible D gene (5 bases). The CDR3 has 14 amino acids. Looked up from germline, CDR1 is SGHTA and CDR2 is FQGTGA. V dropped 3 bases and J dropped 2 bases, with 11 bases sitting between them.